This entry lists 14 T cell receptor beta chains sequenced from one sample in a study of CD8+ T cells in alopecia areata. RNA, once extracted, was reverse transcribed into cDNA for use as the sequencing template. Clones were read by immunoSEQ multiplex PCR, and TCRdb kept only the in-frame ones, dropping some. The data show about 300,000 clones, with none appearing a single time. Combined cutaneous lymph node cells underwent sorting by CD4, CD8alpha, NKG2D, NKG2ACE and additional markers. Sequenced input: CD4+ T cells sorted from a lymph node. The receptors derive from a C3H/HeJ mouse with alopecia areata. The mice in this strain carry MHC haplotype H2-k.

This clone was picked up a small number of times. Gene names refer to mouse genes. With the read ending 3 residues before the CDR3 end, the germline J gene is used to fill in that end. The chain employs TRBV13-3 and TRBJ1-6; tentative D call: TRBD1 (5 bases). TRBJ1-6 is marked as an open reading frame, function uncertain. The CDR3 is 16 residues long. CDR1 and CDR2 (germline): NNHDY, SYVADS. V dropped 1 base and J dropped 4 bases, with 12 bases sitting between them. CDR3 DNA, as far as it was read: TGTGCCAGCAGTGATTCGGGGGGGGTATATAATTCGCCC. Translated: CASSDSGGVYNSP. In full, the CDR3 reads CASSDSGGVYNSPLYF.

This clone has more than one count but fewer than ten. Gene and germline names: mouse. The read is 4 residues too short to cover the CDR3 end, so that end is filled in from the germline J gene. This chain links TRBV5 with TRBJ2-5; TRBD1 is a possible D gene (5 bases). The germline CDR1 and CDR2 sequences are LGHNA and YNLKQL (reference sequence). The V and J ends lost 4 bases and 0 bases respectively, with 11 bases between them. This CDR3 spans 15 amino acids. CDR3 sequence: CASSRATVNQDTQYF. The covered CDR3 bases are TGTGCCAGCAGCCGCGCGACAGTTAACCAAGAC.

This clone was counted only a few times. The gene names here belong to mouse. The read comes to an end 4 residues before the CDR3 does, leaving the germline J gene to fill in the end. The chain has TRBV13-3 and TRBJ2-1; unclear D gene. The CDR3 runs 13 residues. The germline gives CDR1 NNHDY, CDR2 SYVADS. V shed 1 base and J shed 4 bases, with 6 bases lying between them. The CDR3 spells CASSDYSYAEQFF. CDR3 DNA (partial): TGTGCCAGCAGTGATTACAGTTATGCT.

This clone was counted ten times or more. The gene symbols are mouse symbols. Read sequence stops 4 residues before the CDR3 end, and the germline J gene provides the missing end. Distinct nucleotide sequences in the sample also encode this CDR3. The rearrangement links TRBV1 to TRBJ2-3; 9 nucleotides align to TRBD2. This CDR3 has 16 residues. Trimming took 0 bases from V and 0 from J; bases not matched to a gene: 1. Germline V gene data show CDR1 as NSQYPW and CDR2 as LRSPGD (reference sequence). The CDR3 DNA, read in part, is TGCACCTGCAGTGCAGACTGGGGGGGGAGTGCAGAA. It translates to CTCSADWGGSAE. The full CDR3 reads CTCSADWGGSAETLYF. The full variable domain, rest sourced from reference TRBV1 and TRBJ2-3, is VTLLEQNPRWRLVPRGQAVNLRCILKNSQYPWMSWYQQDLQKQLQWLFTLRSPGDKEVKSLPGADYLATRVTDTELRLQVANMSQGRTLYCTCSADWGGSAETLYFGSGTRLTVL.

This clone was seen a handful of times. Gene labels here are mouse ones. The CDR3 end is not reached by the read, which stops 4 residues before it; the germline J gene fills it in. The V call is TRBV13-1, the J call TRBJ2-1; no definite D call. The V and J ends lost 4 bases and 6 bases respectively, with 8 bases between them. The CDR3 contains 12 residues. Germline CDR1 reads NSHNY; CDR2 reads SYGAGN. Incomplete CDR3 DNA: TGTGCCAGCAGTAAGGAGGGTGCT. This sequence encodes CASSKEGA. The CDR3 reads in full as CASSKEGAEQFF.

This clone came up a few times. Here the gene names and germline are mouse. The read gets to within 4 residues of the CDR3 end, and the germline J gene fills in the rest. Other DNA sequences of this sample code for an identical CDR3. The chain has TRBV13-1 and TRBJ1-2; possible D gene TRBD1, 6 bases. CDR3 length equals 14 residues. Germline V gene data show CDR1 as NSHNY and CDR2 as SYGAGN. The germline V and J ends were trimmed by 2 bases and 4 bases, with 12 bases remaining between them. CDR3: CASSEEGGGSDYTF. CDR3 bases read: TGTGCCAGCAGTGAAGAGGGGGGCGGCTCC.

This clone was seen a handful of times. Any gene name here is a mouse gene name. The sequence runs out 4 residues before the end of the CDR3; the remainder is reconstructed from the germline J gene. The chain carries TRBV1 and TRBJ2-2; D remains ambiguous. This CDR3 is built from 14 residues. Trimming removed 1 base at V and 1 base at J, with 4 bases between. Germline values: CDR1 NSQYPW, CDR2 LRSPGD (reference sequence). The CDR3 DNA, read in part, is TGCACCTGCAGTGCAGTCAAAAACACCGGG. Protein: CTCSAVKNTG. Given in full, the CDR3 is CTCSAVKNTGQLYF.

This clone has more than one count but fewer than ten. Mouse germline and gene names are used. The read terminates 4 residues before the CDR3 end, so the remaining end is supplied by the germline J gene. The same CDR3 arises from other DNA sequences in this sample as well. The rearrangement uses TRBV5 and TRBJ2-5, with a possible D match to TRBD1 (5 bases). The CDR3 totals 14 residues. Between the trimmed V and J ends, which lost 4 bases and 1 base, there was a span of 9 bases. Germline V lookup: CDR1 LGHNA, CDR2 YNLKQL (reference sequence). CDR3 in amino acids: CASSLTGDQDTQYF. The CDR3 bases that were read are TGTGCCAGCAGCCTTACAGGAGACCAAGAC.

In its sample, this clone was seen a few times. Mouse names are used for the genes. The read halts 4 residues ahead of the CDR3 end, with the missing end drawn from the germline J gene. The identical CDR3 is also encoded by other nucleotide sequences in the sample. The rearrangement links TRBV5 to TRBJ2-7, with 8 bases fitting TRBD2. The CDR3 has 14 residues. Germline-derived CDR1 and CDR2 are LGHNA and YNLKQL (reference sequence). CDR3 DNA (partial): TGTGCCAGCAGCCAAGTTCCTGGGGGGTAT. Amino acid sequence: CASSQVPGGY. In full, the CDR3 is CASSQVPGGYEQYF.

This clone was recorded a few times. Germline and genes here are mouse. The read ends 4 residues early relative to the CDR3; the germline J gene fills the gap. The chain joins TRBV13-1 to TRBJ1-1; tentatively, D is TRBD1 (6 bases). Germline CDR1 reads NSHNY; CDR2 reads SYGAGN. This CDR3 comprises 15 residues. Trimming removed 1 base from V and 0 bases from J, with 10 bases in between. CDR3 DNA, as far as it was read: TGTGCCAGCAGTGATTGGGGGGGCGCAAACACA. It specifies CASSDWGGANT. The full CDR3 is CASSDWGGANTEVFF.

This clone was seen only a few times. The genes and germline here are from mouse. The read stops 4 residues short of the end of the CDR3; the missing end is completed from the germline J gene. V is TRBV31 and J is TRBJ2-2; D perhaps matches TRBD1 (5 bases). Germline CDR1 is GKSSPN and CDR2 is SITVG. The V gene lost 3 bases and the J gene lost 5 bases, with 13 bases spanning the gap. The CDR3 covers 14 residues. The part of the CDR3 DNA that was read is TGTGCCTGGAGGGAGACAGTCGGGACCGGG. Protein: CAWRETVGTG. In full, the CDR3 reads CAWRETVGTGQLYF.

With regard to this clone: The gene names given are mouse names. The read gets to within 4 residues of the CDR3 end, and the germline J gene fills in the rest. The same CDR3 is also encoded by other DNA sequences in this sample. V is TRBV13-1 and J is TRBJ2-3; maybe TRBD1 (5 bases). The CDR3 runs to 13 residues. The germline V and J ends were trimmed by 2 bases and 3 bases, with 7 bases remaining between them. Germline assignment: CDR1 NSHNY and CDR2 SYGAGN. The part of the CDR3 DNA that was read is TGTGCCAGCAGTGAAAACAGGGCAGAA. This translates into CASSENRAE. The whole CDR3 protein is CASSENRAETLYF.

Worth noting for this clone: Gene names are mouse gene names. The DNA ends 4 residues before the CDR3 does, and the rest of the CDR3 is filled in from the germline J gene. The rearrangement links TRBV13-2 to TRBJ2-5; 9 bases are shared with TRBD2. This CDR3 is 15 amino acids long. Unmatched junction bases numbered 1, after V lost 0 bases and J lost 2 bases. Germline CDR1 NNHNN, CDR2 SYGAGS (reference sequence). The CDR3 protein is CASGDVWGGQDTQYF. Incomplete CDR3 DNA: TGTGCCAGCGGTGATGTCTGGGGGGGCCAAGAC.

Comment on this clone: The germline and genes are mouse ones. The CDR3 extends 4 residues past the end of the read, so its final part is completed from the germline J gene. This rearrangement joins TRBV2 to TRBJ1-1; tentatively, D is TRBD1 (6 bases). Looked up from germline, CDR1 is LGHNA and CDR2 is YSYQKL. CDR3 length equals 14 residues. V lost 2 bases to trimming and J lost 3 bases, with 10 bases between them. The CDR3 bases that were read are TGTGCCAGCAGCCAAACAGGGTGGGACACA. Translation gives CASSQTGWDT. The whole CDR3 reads CASSQTGWDTEVFF.